This T cell receptor beta chain is from a study of chemoradiotherapy in HPV16-positive cancers. Assay used: immunoSEQ multiplex PCR; TCRdb lists only in-frame clones, some missing. The sample holds tens of thousands of clones, about 90% seen once. General study results and limits: For HPV16-positive patients, expanding HPV-responsive T cells associated with longer recurrence-free survival.

The germline V gene has CDR1 MNHEY and CDR2 SMNVEV (reference sequence). CDR3 length: 16 amino acids. Deletions cut 3 bases from V and 2 bases from J, with 15 bases between. This clone has only one observation. As yet, its antigen is unknown. V gene TRBV27 combines with J gene TRBJ2-3; perhaps D is TRBD1 or TRBD2 (6 bases each). The TCR comes from a human donor with HPV-associated anogenital cancer. The sequencing here drew on blood, taken from a patient who underwent chemoradiotherapy. CDR3 sequence reads: CASSLGGVPFTDTQYF. CDR3 coding DNA: TGTGCCAGCAGTTTGGGGGGCGTTCCCTTCACAGATACGCAGTATTTT.